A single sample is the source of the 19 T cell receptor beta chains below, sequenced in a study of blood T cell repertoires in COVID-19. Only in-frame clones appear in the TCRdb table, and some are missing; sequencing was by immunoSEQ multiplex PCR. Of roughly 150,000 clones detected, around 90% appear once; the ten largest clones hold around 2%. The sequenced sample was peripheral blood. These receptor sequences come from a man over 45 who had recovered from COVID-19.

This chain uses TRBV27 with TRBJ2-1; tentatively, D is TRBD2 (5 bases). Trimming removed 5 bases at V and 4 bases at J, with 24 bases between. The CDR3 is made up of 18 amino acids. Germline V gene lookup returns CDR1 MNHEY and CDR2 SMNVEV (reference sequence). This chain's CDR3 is CASSTSPSSGTLYNEQFF. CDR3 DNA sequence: TGTGCCAGCAGTACCTCCCCCTCCAGCGGCACCCTATACAATGAGCAGTTCTTC.

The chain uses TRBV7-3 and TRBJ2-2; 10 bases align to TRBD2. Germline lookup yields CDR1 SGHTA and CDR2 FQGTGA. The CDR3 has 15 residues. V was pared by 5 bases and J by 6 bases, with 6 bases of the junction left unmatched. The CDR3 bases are TGTGCCAGCAGCCTTAGCGGGGGGTCCCCCGGGGAGCTGTTTTTT. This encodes CASSLSGGSPGELFF.

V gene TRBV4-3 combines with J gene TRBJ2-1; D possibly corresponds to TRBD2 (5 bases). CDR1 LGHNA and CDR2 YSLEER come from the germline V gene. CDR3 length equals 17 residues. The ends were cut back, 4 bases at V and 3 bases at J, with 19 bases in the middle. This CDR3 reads CASSPSASLAYYNEQFF. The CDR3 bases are TGCGCCAGCAGCCCGAGTGCGAGTTTAGCGTACTACAATGAGCAGTTCTTC.

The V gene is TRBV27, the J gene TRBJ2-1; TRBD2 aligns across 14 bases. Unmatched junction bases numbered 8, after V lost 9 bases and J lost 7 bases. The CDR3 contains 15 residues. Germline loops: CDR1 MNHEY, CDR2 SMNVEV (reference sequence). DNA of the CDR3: TGTGCCAGTACCCCCGGGACTAGCGGGAGAAATGAGCAGTTCTTC. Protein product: CASTPGTSGRNEQFF.

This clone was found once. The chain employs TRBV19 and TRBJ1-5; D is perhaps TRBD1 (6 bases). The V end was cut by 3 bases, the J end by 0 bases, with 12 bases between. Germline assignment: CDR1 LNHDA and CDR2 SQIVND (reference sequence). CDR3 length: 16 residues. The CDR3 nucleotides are TGTGCCAGTAGTATCGGCCAGGGGAATAGCAATCAGCCCCAGCATTTT. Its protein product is CASSIGQGNSNQPQHF. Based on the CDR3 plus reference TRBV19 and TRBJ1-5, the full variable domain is DGGITQSPKYLFRKEGQNVTLSCEQNLNHDAMYWYRQDPGQGLRLIYYSQIVNDFQKGDIAEGYSVSREKKESFPLTVTSAQKNPTAFYLCASSIGQGNSNQPQHFGDGTRLSIL.

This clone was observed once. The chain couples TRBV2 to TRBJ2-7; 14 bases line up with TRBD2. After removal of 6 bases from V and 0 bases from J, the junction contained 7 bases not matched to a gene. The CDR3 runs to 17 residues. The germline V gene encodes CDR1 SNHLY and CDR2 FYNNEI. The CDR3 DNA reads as TGTGCCAGCAGCGTGGGACTAGCGGGAGTCCACTCCTACGAGCAGTACTTC. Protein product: CASSVGLAGVHSYEQYF.

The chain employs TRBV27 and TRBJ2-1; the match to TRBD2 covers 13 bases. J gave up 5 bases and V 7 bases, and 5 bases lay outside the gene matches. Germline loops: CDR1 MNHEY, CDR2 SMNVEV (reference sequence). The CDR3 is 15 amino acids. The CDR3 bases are TGTGCCAGCACCCCGGGACTAGCGGGACACAATGAGCAGTTCTTC. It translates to CASTPGLAGHNEQFF.

CDR3 sequence (DNA): TGTGCCAGCAGTGATCAGGGGGCGATTCTATATGGCTACACCTTC. This encodes CASSDQGAILYGYTF. The chain has TRBV6-1 and TRBJ1-2, with 8 positions matching TRBD1. There are 15 residues in the CDR3. V shed 3 bases, J shed 5 bases, and the junction held 8 bases outside the gene matches. Germline assignment: CDR1 MNHNS and CDR2 SASEGT.

CDR3 nucleotide sequence: TGCGCCAGCAGCCAAGAGGACAGGGGGCCGGGGCAGCCCCAGCATTTT. This codes for CASSQEDRGPGQPQHF. The genes are TRBV4-1 and TRBJ1-5; 11 bases agree with TRBD1. Looked up from germline, CDR1 is MGHRA and CDR2 is YSYEKL. The J segment lost 7 bases and the V segment lost 0 bases, leaving 5 bases of the junction unmatched. The CDR3 consists of 16 residues.

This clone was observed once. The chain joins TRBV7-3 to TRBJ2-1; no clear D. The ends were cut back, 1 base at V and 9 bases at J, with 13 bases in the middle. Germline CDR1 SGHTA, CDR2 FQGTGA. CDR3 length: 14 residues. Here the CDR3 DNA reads TGTGCCAGCAGCTTAAGTAACTCCCACTCTGAGCAGTTCTTC. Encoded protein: CASSLSNSHSEQFF.

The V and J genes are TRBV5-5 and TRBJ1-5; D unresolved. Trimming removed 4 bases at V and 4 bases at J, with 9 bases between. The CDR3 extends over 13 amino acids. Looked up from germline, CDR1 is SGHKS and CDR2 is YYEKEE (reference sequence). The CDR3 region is CASSGDLNQPQHF. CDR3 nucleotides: TGTGCCAGCAGCGGCGACTTAAATCAGCCCCAGCATTTT.

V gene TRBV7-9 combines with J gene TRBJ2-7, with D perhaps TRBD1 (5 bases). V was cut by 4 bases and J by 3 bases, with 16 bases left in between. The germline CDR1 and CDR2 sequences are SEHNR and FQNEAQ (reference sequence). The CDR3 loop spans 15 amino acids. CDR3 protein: CASSSPDSHLYEQYF. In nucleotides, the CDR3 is TGTGCCAGCAGCTCCCCAGACAGCCACCTCTACGAGCAGTACTTC.

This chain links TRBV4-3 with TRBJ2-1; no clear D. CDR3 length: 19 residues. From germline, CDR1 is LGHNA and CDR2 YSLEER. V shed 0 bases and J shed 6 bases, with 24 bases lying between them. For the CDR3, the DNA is TGCGCCAGCAGCCAAGATCGAGCCGTCGGCCTCCCGACGGGCAATGAGCAGTTCTTC. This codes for CASSQDRAVGLPTGNEQFF.

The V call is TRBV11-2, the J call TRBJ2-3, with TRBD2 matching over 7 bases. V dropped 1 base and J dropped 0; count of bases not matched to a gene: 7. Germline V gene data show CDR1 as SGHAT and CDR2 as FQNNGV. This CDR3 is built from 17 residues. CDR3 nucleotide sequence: TGTGCCAGCAGCTTAGTAGGTCGGCGGGGGAGCACAGATACGCAGTATTTT. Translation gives CASSLVGRRGSTDTQYF.

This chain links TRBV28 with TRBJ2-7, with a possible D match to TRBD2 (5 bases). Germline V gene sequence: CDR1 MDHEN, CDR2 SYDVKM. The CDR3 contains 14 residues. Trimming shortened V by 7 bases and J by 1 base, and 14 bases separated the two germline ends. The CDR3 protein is CASTNYRGSYEQYF. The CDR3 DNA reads TGTGCCAGCACTAACTATCGGGGTTCCTACGAGCAGTACTTC.

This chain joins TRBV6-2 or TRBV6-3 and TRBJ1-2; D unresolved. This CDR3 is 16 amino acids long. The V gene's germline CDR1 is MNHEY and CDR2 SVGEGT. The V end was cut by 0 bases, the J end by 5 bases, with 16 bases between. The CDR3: CASSYSAAPDLYGYTF. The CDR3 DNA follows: TGTGCCAGCAGTTACTCGGCGGCCCCCGATCTTTATGGCTACACCTTC.

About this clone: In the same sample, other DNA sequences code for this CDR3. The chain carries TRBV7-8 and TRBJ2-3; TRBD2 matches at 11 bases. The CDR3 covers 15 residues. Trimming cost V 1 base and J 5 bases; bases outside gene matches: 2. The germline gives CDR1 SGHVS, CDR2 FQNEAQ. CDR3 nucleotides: TGTGCCAGCAGCTTAGGGCTAGCGGGGGGAGATACGCAGTATTTT. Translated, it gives CASSLGLAGGDTQYF.

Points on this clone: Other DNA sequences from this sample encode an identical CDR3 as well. CDR3 in amino acids: CASSPTGFEQYF. The CDR3 region has the DNA TGTGCCAGCAGCCCGACAGGTTTCGAGCAGTACTTC. The chain couples TRBV12-3 or TRBV12-4 to TRBJ2-7, with D perhaps matching TRBD1 (6 bases). V dropped 6 bases and J dropped 6 bases, with 12 bases sitting between them. CDR3 size: 12 residues.

DNA for the CDR3: TGTGCCAGCAGCGTAGGGGGAGGACTCGACTACGAGCAGTACTTC. This gives the protein CASSVGGGLDYEQYF. V usage is TRBV9 and J usage is TRBJ2-7, with a tentative D call TRBD2 (6 bases). CDR3 length: 15 amino acids. V lost 0 bases, J lost 3 bases, and 13 bases lay in between. CDR1 SGDLS and CDR2 YYNGEE come from the germline V gene.